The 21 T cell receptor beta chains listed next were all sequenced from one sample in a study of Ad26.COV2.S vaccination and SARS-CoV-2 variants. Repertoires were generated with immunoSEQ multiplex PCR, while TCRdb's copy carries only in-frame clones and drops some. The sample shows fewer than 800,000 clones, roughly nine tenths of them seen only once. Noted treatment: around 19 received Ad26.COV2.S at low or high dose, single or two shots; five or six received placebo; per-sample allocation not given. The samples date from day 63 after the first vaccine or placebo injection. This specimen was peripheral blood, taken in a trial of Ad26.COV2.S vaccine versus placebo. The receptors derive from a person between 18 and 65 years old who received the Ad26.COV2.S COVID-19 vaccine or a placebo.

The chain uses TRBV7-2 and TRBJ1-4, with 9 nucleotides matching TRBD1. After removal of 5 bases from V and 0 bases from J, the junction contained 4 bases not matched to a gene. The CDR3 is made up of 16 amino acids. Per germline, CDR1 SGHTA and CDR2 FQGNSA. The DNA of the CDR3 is TGTGCCAGCAGCACTCGACAGGGGGCAACTAATGAAAAACTGTTTTTT. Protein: CASSTRQGATNEKLFF.

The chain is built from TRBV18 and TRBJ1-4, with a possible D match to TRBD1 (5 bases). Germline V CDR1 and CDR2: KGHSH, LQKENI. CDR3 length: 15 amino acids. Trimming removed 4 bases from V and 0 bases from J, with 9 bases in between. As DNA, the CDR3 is TGTGCCAGCTCACTTCCAGGGACAACTAATGAAAAACTGTTTTTT. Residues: CASSLPGTTNEKLFF.

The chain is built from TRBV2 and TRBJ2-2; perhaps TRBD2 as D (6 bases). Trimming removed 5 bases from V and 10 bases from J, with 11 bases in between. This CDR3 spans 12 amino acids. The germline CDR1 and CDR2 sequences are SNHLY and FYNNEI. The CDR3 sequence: CASSWGVEELFF. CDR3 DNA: TGTGCCAGCAGTTGGGGGGTGGAGGAGCTGTTTTTT. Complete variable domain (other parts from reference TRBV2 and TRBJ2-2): EPEVTQTPSHQVTQMGQEVILRCVPISNHLYFYWYRQILGQKVEFLVSFYNNEISEKSEIFDDQFSVERPDGSNFTLKIRSTKLEDSAMYFCASSWGVEELFFGEGSRLTVL.

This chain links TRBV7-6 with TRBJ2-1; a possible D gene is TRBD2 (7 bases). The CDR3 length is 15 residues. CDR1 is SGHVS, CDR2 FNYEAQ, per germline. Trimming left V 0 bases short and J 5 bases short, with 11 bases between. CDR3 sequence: CASSLAGGPNNEQFF. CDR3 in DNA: TGTGCCAGCAGCTTAGCGGGGGGGCCAAACAATGAGCAGTTCTTC.

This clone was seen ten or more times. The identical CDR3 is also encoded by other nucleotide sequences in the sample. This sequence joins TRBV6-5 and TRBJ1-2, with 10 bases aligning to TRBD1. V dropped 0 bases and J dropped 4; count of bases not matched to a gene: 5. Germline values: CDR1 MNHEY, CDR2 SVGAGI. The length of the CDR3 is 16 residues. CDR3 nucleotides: TGTGCCAGCAGTTACTCAAGGACAGGGGGAGGCTATGGCTACACCTTC. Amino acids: CASSYSRTGGGYGYTF.

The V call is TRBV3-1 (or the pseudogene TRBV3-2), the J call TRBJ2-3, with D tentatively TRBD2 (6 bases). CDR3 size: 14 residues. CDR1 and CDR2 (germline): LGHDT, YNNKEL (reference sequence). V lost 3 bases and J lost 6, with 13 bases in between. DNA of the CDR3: TGTGCCAGCAGCCACCGGGACTTCGTGGATACGCAGTATTTT. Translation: CASSHRDFVDTQYF.

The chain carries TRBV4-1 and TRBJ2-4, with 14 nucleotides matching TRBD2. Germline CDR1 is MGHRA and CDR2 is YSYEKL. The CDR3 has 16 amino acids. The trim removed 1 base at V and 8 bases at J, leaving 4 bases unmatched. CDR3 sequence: CASSQGTSGGRDIQYF. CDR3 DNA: TGCGCCAGCAGCCAAGGGACTAGCGGGGGGAGGGACATTCAGTACTTC.

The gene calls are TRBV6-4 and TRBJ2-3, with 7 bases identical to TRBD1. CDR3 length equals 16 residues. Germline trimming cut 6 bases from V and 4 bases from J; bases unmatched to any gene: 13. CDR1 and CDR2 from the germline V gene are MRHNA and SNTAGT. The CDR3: CASRMTGSLGADTQYF. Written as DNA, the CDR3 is TGTGCCAGCAGGATGACAGGGAGCCTGGGGGCAGATACGCAGTATTTT.

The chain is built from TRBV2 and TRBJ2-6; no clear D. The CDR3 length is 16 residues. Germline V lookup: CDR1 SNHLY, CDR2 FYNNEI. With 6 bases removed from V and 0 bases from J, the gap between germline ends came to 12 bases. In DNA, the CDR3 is TGTGCCAGCAGCGCCGACCGCCGCTCTGGGGCCAACGTCCTGACTTTC. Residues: CASSADRRSGANVLTF. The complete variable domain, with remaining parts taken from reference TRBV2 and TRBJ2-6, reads EPEVTQTPSHQVTQMGQEVILRCVPISNHLYFYWYRQILGQKVEFLVSFYNNEISEKSEIFDDQFSVERPDGSNFTLKIRSTKLEDSAMYFCASSADRRSGANVLTFGAGSRLTVL.

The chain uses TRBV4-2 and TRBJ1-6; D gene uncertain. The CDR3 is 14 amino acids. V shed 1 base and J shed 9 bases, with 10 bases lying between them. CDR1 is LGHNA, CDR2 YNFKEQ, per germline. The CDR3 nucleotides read TGTGCCAGCAGCCAAGGGCAGGTCGGTTCACCCCTCCACTTT. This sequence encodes CASSQGQVGSPLHF.

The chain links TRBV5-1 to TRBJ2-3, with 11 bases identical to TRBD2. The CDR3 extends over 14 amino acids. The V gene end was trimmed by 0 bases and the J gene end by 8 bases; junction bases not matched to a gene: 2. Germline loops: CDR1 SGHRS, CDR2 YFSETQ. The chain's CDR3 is CASSLGTSGSTQYF. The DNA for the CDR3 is TGCGCCAGCAGCTTGGGAACTAGCGGGAGTACGCAGTATTTT.

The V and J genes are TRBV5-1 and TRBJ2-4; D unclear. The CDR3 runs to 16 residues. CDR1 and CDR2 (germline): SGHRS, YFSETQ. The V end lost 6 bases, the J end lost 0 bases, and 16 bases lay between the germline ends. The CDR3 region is CASKASFEIAKNIQYF. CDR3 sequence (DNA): TGCGCCAGCAAAGCCTCTTTCGAGATAGCCAAAAACATTCAGTACTTC. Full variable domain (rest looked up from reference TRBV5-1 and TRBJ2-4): KAGVTQTPRYLIKTRGQQVTLSCSPISGHRSVSWYQQTPGQGLQFLFEYFSETQRNKGNFPGRFSGRQFSNSRSEMNVSTLELGDSALYLCASKASFEIAKNIQYFGAGTRLSVL.

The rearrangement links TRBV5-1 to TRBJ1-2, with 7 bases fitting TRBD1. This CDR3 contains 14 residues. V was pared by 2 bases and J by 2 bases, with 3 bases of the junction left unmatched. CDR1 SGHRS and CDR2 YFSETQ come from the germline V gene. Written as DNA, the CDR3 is TGCGCCAGCAGCTTTGGGGACAGAAACTATGGCTACACCTTC. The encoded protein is CASSFGDRNYGYTF.

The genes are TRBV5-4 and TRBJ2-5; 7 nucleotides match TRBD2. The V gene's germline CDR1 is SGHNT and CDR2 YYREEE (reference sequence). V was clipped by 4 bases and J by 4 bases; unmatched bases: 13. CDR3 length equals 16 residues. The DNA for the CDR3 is TGTGCCAGCAGCCCGTCGAGGGGAGGGAAGGGAGAGACCCAGTACTTC. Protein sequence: CASSPSRGGKGETQYF.

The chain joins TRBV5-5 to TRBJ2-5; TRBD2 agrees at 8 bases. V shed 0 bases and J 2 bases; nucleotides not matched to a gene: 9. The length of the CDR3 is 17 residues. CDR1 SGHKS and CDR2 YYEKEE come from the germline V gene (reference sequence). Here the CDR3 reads CASSLAVSGRLQETQYF. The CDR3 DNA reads TGTGCCAGCAGCTTGGCCGTCAGCGGGAGATTACAAGAGACCCAGTACTTC.

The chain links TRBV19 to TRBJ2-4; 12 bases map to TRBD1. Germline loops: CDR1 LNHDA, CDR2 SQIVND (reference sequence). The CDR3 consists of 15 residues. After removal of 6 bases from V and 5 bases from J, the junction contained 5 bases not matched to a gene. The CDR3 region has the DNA TGTGCCAGTAGCCCGGGACAGGGGGCGGAAAACATTCAGTACTTC. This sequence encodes CASSPGQGAENIQYF.

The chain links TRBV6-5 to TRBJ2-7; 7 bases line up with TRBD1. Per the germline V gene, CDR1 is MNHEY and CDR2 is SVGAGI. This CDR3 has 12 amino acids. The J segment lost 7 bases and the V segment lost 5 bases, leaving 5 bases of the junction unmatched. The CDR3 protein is CASSHRGGEQYF. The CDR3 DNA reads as TGTGCCAGCAGTCACAGGGGCGGGGAGCAGTACTTC.

The CDR3 sequence: CASSKDVTYEQYF. The CDR3 DNA reads as TGCGCCAGCAGCAAAGACGTAACCTACGAGCAGTACTTC. This chain connects TRBV5-1 to TRBJ2-7; D is uncertain. Trimming left V 4 bases short and J 2 bases short, with 10 bases between. Germline V gives CDR1 SGHRS, CDR2 YFSETQ. The CDR3 extends over 13 amino acids. Complete variable domain (other parts from reference TRBV5-1 and TRBJ2-7): KAGVTQTPRYLIKTRGQQVTLSCSPISGHRSVSWYQQTPGQGLQFLFEYFSETQRNKGNFPGRFSGRQFSNSRSEMNVSTLELGDSALYLCASSKDVTYEQYFGPGTRLTVT.

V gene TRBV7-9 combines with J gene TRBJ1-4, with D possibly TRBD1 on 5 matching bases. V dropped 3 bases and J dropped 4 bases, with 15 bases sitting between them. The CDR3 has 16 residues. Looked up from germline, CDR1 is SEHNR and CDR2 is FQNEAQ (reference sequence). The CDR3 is CASSFAGGVGNEKLFF. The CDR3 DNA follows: TGTGCCAGCAGCTTTGCCGGGGGGGTCGGTAATGAAAAACTGTTTTTT. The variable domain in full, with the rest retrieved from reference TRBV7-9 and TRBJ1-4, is DTGVSQNPRHKITKRGQNVTFRCDPISEHNRLYWYRQTLGQGPEFLTYFQNEAQLEKSRLLSDRFSAERPKGSFSTLEIQRTEQGDSAMYLCASSFAGGVGNEKLFFGSGTQLSVL.

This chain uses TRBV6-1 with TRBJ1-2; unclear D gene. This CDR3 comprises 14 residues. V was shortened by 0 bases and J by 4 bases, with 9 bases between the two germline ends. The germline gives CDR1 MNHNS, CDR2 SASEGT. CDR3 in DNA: TGTGCCAGCAGTGAAGCGCGAGGGCTCTATGGCTACACCTTC. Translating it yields CASSEARGLYGYTF.

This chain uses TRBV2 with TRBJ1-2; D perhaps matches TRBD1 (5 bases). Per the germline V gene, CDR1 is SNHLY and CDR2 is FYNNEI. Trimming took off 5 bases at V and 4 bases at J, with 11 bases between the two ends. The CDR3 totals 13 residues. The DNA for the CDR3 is TGTGCCAGCAGTCCCGGGGGAGCCTATGGCTACACCTTC. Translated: CASSPGGAYGYTF.